Following are 21 T cell receptor beta chains from one sample sequenced in a study of T cells in localized non-small cell lung cancer. Profiled with immunoSEQ multiplex PCR; TCRdb holds only in-frame clones, not every one. Of 6,000 to 10,000 clones detected, under 95% appear once; the ten largest clones hold around 2.7%. The specimen was peripheral blood, collected before any cancer treatment. The receptor set was obtained from a woman aged 35 to 75 with stage I lung adenocarcinoma.

This chain joins TRBV5-1 and TRBJ2-3; D is possibly TRBD2 (5 bases). The V end lost 0 bases, the J end lost 5 bases, and 7 bases lay between the germline ends. The CDR3 loop spans 13 amino acids. CDR1 and CDR2 from the germline V gene are SGHRS and YFSETQ. The CDR3 sequence is CASSLAEGDTQYF. CDR3 in DNA: TGCGCCAGCAGCTTGGCCGAGGGAGATACGCAGTATTTT.

This chain uses TRBV6-4 with TRBJ2-1; 14 bases match TRBD2. The CDR3 extends over 15 amino acids. The V and J ends lost 5 bases and 9 bases, in that order; junction bases with no gene match: 6. The V gene's germline CDR1 is MRHNA and CDR2 SNTAGT. The CDR3 protein is CASSTGTSGSGEQFF. CDR3 bases: TGTGCCAGCAGTACCGGGACTAGCGGGAGCGGTGAGCAGTTCTTC.

The rearrangement joins TRBV18 to TRBJ1-1; D is ambiguous. Trimming removed 1 base at V and 0 bases at J, with 12 bases between. CDR1 and CDR2 from the germline V gene are KGHSH and LQKENI. The CDR3 has 16 amino acids. The CDR3 DNA sequence: TGTGCCAGCTCACCACGGTCTCATCGCATGAACACTGAAGCTTTCTTT. This codes for CASSPRSHRMNTEAFF.

The chain combines TRBV6-5 with TRBJ2-7; 8 bases map to TRBD1. The CDR3 loop spans 14 amino acids. Germline loops: CDR1 MNHEY, CDR2 SVGAGI. The J segment lost 3 bases and the V segment lost 6 bases, leaving 7 bases of the junction unmatched. The CDR3 loop reads CASRRGQAFYEQYF. The CDR3 DNA reads TGTGCCAGCAGGCGGGGACAGGCCTTCTACGAGCAGTACTTC.

This clone was recorded only once. The rearrangement joins TRBV13 to TRBJ2-1, with a possible D match to TRBD1 (5 bases). The length of the CDR3 is 19 residues. V shed 7 bases and J shed 3 bases, with 28 bases lying between them. Germline V gene lookup returns CDR1 PRHDT and CDR2 FYEKMQ (reference sequence). The CDR3 DNA reads as TGTGCCAGCACCTCCCAGGGTGCTCGGGTTACCGAGAGCTACAATGAGCAGTTCTTC. The encoded protein is CASTSQGARVTESYNEQFF.

The chain recombines TRBV19 with TRBJ2-2, with 11 positions matching TRBD2. The V gene end was trimmed by 1 base and the J gene end by 10 bases; junction bases not matched to a gene: 5. This CDR3 contains 15 residues. Per the germline V gene, CDR1 is LNHDA and CDR2 is SQIVND (reference sequence). DNA for the CDR3: TGTGCCAGTAGTATAGGACTAGCGGGGATGGAGGAGCTGTTTTTT. It is translated as CASSIGLAGMEELFF. The variable domain in full, completed from reference TRBV19 and TRBJ2-2, reads DGGITQSPKYLFRKEGQNVTLSCEQNLNHDAMYWYRQDPGQGLRLIYYSQIVNDFQKGDIAEGYSVSREKKESFPLTVTSAQKNPTAFYLCASSIGLAGMEELFFGEGSRLTVL.

The gene calls are TRBV7-9 and TRBJ2-5, with 11 bases aligning to TRBD2. The CDR3 covers 14 residues. J was trimmed by 7 bases and V by 3 bases; bases with no gene match: 4. Germline CDR1 SEHNR, CDR2 FQNEAQ (reference sequence). CDR3 in amino acids: CASSFVSGGVTQYF. The DNA for the CDR3 is TGTGCCAGCAGCTTCGTTAGCGGGGGGGTGACCCAGTACTTC.

This chain connects TRBV7-2 to TRBJ1-4, with a tentative D call TRBD1 (5 bases). The germline gives CDR1 SGHTA, CDR2 FQGNSA. This CDR3 contains 14 residues. V was pared by 3 bases and J by 8 bases, with 13 bases between. DNA of the CDR3: TGTGCCAGCAGCTTCAGAGTGAGGGGCGAAAAACTGTTTTTT. It specifies CASSFRVRGEKLFF. The whole variable domain, remainder taken from reference TRBV7-2 and TRBJ1-4, is GAGVSQSPSNKVTEKGKDVELRCDPISGHTALYWYRQSLGQGLEFLIYFQGNSAPDKSGLPSDRFSAERTGGSVSTLTIQRTQQEDSAVYLCASSFRVRGEKLFFGSGTQLSVL.

V is TRBV6-6 and J is TRBJ1-2, with D possibly matching TRBD1 (6 bases). Per the germline V gene, CDR1 is MNHNY and CDR2 is SVGAGI (reference sequence). V gave up 2 bases and J gave up 6 bases, with 16 bases separating them. This CDR3 is built from 15 residues. The CDR3 protein is CASSYPTGLSHGYTF. Here the CDR3 DNA reads TGTGCCAGCAGTTACCCAACAGGGTTGAGTCATGGCTACACCTTC.

The chain has TRBV6-6 and TRBJ2-2, with 12 bases lining up with TRBD1. V lost 5 bases to trimming and J lost 8 bases; unmatched junction nucleotides: 3. The CDR3 is 14 amino acids. Looked up from germline, CDR1 is MNHNY and CDR2 is SVGAGI (reference sequence). CDR3 DNA: TGTGCCAGCAGTCCGGGACAGGGGGCTGGGGAGCTGTTTTTT. Translation: CASSPGQGAGELFF.

The rearrangement links TRBV14 to TRBJ2-6, with 8 bases identical to TRBD1. The length of the CDR3 is 18 residues. Germline lookup yields CDR1 SGHDN and CDR2 FVKESK. The V segment lost 3 bases and the J segment 0 bases; nucleotides outside the gene matches: 7. The CDR3 DNA sequence: TGTGCCAGCAGCCACAGGGGGCGCAAGACCTCTGGGGCCAACGTCCTGACTTTC. This encodes CASSHRGRKTSGANVLTF. Drawing the rest from reference TRBV14 and TRBJ2-6, the complete variable domain is EAGVTQFPSHSVIEKGQTVTLRCDPISGHDNLYWYRRVMGKEIKFLLHFVKESKQDESGMPNNRFLAERTGGTYSTLKVQPAELEDSGVYFCASSHRGRKTSGANVLTFGAGSRLTVL.

J is TRBJ2-3 and V is TRBV6-6; 9 nucleotides match TRBD2. The CDR3 totals 15 residues. V trimming: 0 bases; J trimming: 4 bases; junction bases outside the gene matches: 2. CDR1 is MNHNY and CDR2 is SVGAGI in the germline V gene (reference sequence). The CDR3 nucleotides read TGTGCCAGCAGTTACTCCGGCGGGGGGGCAGATACGCAGTATTTT. Translation: CASSYSGGGADTQYF.

This clone was observed a single time. The chain couples TRBV4-1 to TRBJ1-4; 9 bases are shared with TRBD1. Trimming at V came to 7 bases and at J to 0 bases, leaving 3 bases not matched to a gene. The CDR3 sequence is 15 residues long. CDR1 is MGHRA and CDR2 is YSYEKL in the germline V gene. Written as DNA, the CDR3 is TGCGCCAGCATGGACAGGGGTGCAACTAATGAAAAACTGTTTTTT. Translating it yields CASMDRGATNEKLFF.

This clone has only one observation. The chain employs TRBV19 and TRBJ1-5; D unclear. Trimming cost V 4 bases and J 0 bases, with 16 bases left between them. The germline V gene has CDR1 LNHDA and CDR2 SQIVND (reference sequence). This CDR3 comprises 17 residues. The CDR3 sequence: CASSNKGPKVSNQPQHF. The CDR3 coding sequence is TGTGCCAGTAGTAACAAAGGACCGAAAGTTAGCAATCAGCCCCAGCATTTT.

The V gene is TRBV23-1, the J gene TRBJ2-7; D call uncertain. TRBV23-1 belongs to the ORF category, with a function that is uncertain. The CDR3 is made up of 14 amino acids. V lost 7 bases, J lost 0 bases, and 13 bases lay in between. CDR3 protein: CASIGVPPSYEQYF. CDR3 nucleotides: TGCGCCAGCATCGGCGTTCCCCCCTCCTACGAGCAGTACTTC.

The chain employs TRBV10-1 and TRBJ2-7, with D possibly TRBD1 on 5 matching bases. From germline, CDR1 is WNHNN and CDR2 SYGVQD (reference sequence). The germline V and J ends were trimmed by 4 bases and 4 bases, with 17 bases remaining between them. This CDR3 spans 15 amino acids. The CDR3 protein is CASSAGWGRSYEQYF. In DNA, the CDR3 is TGCGCCAGCAGTGCGGGTTGGGGCAGGAGTTACGAGCAGTACTTC.

The chain employs TRBV10-3 and TRBJ1-6, with D unresolved. Germline CDR1 is ENHRY and CDR2 is SYGVKD. V lost 7 bases and J lost 5, with 15 bases in between. The CDR3 spans 15 residues. CDR3 DNA sequence: TGTGCCATCAAGGCAGGACTCGTGGATAATTCACCCCTCCACTTT. It is translated as CAIKAGLVDNSPLHF.

This rearrangement joins TRBV5-1 to TRBJ2-2; D is possibly TRBD2 (6 bases). CDR1 is SGHRS and CDR2 is YFSETQ in the germline V gene. V was shortened by 2 bases and J by 6 bases, with 14 bases between the two germline ends. This CDR3 has 15 amino acids. The CDR3 DNA is TGCGCCAGCAGCTTCTTCGGGAGTCTGGCCGGGGAGCTGTTTTTT. Translating it yields CASSFFGSLAGELFF.

The CDR3 spells CASSLAAPYGYTF. CDR3 nucleotide sequence: TGTGCCAGCAGCTTAGCAGCCCCCTATGGCTACACCTTC. The chain has TRBV7-9 and TRBJ1-2; no firm D call. Germline V gives CDR1 SEHNR, CDR2 FQNEAQ (reference sequence). The CDR3 spans 13 residues. The germline V and J ends were trimmed by 0 bases and 4 bases, with 6 bases remaining between them.

The chain uses TRBV27 and TRBJ1-4; D is unresolved. V was clipped by 4 bases and J by 8 bases, with 17 bases between them. The CDR3 contains 15 residues. CDR1 and CDR2 (germline): MNHEY, SMNVEV (reference sequence). The CDR3, as DNA: TGTGCCAGCAGTTCCTTCTCGGGGTTTGACGAAAAACTGTTTTTT. As protein: CASSSFSGFDEKLFF. Full variable domain (outside the CDR3, taken from reference TRBV27 and TRBJ1-4): EAQVTQNPRYLITVTGKKLTVTCSQNMNHEYMSWYRQDPGLGLRQIYYSMNVEVTDKGDVPEGYKVSRKEKRNFPLILESPSPNQTSLYFCASSSFSGFDEKLFFGSGTQLSVL.

The V and J genes are TRBV7-3 and TRBJ1-6; D gene uncertain. CDR1 is SGHTA and CDR2 is FQGTGA in the germline V gene. V lost 5 bases and J 4 bases, leaving 6 bases between the germline ends. There are 13 residues in the CDR3. Written as DNA, the CDR3 is TGTGCCAGCAGCCCGGCTTATAATTCACCCCTCCACTTT. Protein product: CASSPAYNSPLHF.